This TCR beta chain is from a study of blood T cell repertoires in COVID-19. The wider study: Researchers got acute and convalescent COVID-19 samples from the United States, Italy and Spain. Sample material is recorded as cDNA or gDNA derived from T cells, B-cell-depleted T cells, or PBMCs.

As processed by the authors: Amplification of reference gene primers was used by the study to estimate nucleated cell counts. Using immunoSEQ multiplex PCR, the repertoire was profiled, and TCRdb retains in-frame clones only, with some absent. The DNA gave D and trimming, while V, J and clone size come from that table. This sample has some 240,000 clones; roughly 80% occur once, and the top ten carry around 12%. V shed 7 bases and J shed 7 bases, with 14 bases lying between them. This CDR3 contains 12 residues. This clonotype was sampled from a woman aged 60-70 years with active or convalescent COVID-19. Sequenced input: peripheral blood. The rearrangement joins TRBV12-3 or TRBV12-4 to TRBJ2-7; D remains unclear. The DNA of the CDR3 is TGTGCCAGCAATCCCGGGTTTGGTGAGCAGTACTTC. Its protein is CASNPGFGEQYF.